This entry lists 12 T cell receptor beta chains sequenced from one sample in a study of Graves' ophthalmopathy and Graves' hyperthyroidism. Amplified TCR beta CDR3 regions were obtained using RNA transcripts as template. Following a first-round RT-PCR that used HTBI primers, a second-round multiplex PCR was carried out. Each CDR3 protein is one row after TCRdb ran MiXCR on the multiplex PCR reads. The table has 450,000 or so distinct CDR3 sequences, roughly 14% seen once. The sample comprised blood. The receptors here all came from a woman in her twenties or thirties with Graves' ophthalmopathy.

This clonotype has ten or more counts. This rearrangement joins TRBV20-1 to TRBJ2-4, with D maybe TRBD1 (7 bases). Trimming pared 1 base from V and 0 bases from J, leaving 13 bases between. The CDR3 contains 16 residues. CDR1 DFQATT and CDR2 SNEGSKA come from the germline V gene (reference sequence). DNA of the CDR3: TGCAGTGCTAGAGGTGGAGGGGGCCTAGCCAAAAACATTCAGTACTTC. As protein: CSARGGGGLAKNIQYF.

Only a few counts were recorded for this clonotype. This sequence joins TRBV18 and TRBJ1-1; D gene ambiguous. CDR3 length: 14 amino acids. The V end was cut by 6 bases, the J end by 4 bases, with 15 bases between. Looked up from germline, CDR1 is KGHSH and CDR2 is LQKENI. Written as DNA, the CDR3 is TGTGCCAGCTCCCAAATAAAGGAGGGCACTGAAGCTTTCTTT. This translates into CASSQIKEGTEAFF.

This clonotype was counted many times. The chain uses TRBV12-3 or TRBV12-4 and TRBJ1-1; 8 bases line up with TRBD1. This CDR3 has 13 amino acids. V was pared by 4 bases and J by 9 bases, with 7 bases of the junction left unmatched. Here the CDR3 reads CASSSSTGVKAFF. The DNA for the CDR3 is TGTGCCAGCAGTTCGTCGACAGGGGTTAAAGCTTTCTTT.

This clonotype was recorded many times. The chain employs TRBV20-1 and TRBJ1-5, with D possibly TRBD1 on 5 matching bases. The CDR3 has 12 residues. V gave up 8 bases and J gave up 5 bases, with 13 bases separating them. Germline V CDR1 and CDR2: DFQATT, SNEGSKA (reference sequence). The CDR3 coding sequence is TGCAGTCCGAGCCAGGGTGATCAGCCCCAGCATTTT. Translating gives CSPSQGDQPQHF.

In its sample, this clonotype was seen many times. This chain uses TRBV6-1 with TRBJ2-7; the D gene could be TRBD1 or TRBD2 (5 bases each). The CDR3 is made up of 15 amino acids. Trimming pared 2 bases from V and 3 bases from J, leaving 14 bases between. Germline-derived CDR1 and CDR2 are MNHNS and SASEGT. The CDR3 DNA reads TGTGCCAGCAGTGAAACGGTTACAGGAGGCTACGAGCAGTACTTC. This gives the protein CASSETVTGGYEQYF.

In its sample, this clonotype was seen many times. This chain links TRBV6-2 or TRBV6-3 with TRBJ1-5, with 9 positions matching TRBD1. CDR1 and CDR2 from the germline V gene are MNHEY and SVGEGT. The CDR3 length is 15 residues. V was clipped by 6 bases and J by 4 bases; unmatched bases: 7. DNA of the CDR3: TGTGCCAGCAGCCCGATGGACAGGGGAAATCAGCCCCAGCATTTT. It specifies CASSPMDRGNQPQHF.

Many counts were recorded for this clonotype. The chain recombines TRBV19 with TRBJ1-6; no firm D call. Trimming removed 3 bases from V and 7 bases from J, with 4 bases in between. The CDR3 has 12 amino acids. Germline V CDR1 and CDR2: LNHDA, SQIVND (reference sequence). The CDR3 spells CASSIGNSPLHF. The CDR3 coding sequence is TGTGCCAGTAGTATCGGCAATTCACCCCTCCACTTT.

This clonotype was seen at least ten times. The V gene is TRBV4-1, the J gene TRBJ1-2, with a weak D call TRBD1 (5 bases). CDR1 is MGHRA and CDR2 is YSYEKL in the germline V gene. This CDR3 has 15 residues. The V end was cut by 3 bases, the J end by 7 bases, with 18 bases between. The CDR3 region is CASSHLGTKASGYTF. The CDR3 DNA follows: TGCGCCAGCAGCCACCTCGGGACGAAGGCTAGTGGCTACACCTTC.

This rearrangement joins TRBV6-2 or TRBV6-3 to TRBJ2-6, with TRBD1 identical over 10 bases. CDR1 and CDR2 from the germline V gene are MNHEY and SVGEGT. V lost 5 bases, J lost 0 bases, and 7 bases stayed unmatched. The CDR3 is 18 residues long. CDR3 nucleotides: TGTGCCAGCAGTACGACAGGGGGCGCGGTCTCTGGGGCCAACGTCCTGACTTTC. Translating it yields CASSTTGGAVSGANVLTF.

This clonotype has ten or more counts. CDR3 residues: CASSFEGDWAEAFF. The CDR3, as DNA: TGCGCCAGCAGCTTTGAAGGGGATTGGGCTGAAGCTTTCTTT. The V gene is TRBV5-1, the J gene TRBJ1-1; tentative D call: TRBD1 (5 bases). CDR1 is SGHRS, CDR2 YFSETQ, per germline. V shed 2 bases and J shed 6 bases, with 14 bases lying between them. CDR3 size: 14 residues.

This clonotype has a count of ten or more. This sequence joins TRBV2 and TRBJ2-6; no clear D gene. CDR3 length: 14 amino acids. In germline, CDR1 is SNHLY, CDR2 FYNNEI. Trimming stripped 5 bases from V and 0 bases from J, with 5 bases between. CDR3 nucleotide sequence: TGTGCCAGCAGTAGGGACTCTGGGGCCAACGTCCTGACTTTC. This sequence encodes CASSRDSGANVLTF.

The sample holds a few counts of this clonotype. This CDR3 is CASSPRGRVSTGELFF. CDR3 DNA sequence: TGTGCCAGCAGTCCTAGGGGGCGGGTCTCCACCGGGGAGCTGTTTTTT. This chain joins TRBV27 and TRBJ2-2, with 7 bases fitting TRBD1. V lost 5 bases, J lost 4 bases, and 10 bases stayed unmatched. Germline CDR1 and CDR2: MNHEY and SMNVEV (reference sequence). This CDR3 region has 16 residues.